This record looks at one T cell receptor beta chain sequence and its context. Clones were sequenced by immunoSEQ multiplex PCR, and TCRdb holds only the in-frame ones, with some missing. This table has 190,000 or so clones, 80% to 95% appearing once. CDR1 is MNHEY, CDR2 SVGAGI, per germline. The CDR3 runs 15 residues. J lost 7 bases, V lost 2 bases, and 4 bases had no gene match. The data were obtained in a study of control samples from healthy donors and cancer patients. This chain joins TRBV6-5 and TRBJ1-6; 8 bases line up with TRBD1. Sequenced: blood. This TCR was recovered from a man aged 18 to 35 in good health. CDR3 loop: CASSYRDRKNSPLHF. CDR3 bases: TGTGCCAGCAGTTACCGGGACAGGAAAAATTCACCCCTCCACTTT.